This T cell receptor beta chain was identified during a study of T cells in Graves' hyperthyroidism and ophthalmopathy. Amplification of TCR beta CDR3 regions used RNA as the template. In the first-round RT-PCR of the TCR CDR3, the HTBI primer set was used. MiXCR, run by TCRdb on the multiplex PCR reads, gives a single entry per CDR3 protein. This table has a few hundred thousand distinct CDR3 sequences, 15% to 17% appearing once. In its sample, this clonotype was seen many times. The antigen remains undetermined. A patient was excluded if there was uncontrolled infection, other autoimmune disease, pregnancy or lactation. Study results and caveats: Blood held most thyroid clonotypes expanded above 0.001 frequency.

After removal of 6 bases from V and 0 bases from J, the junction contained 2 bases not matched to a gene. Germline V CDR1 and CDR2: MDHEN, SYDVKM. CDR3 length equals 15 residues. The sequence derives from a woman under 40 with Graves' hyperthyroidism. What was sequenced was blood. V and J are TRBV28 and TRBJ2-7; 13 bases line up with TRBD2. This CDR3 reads CASRLAGGSSYEQYF. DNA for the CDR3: TGTGCCAGCAGACTAGCGGGAGGGAGCTCCTACGAGCAGTACTTC.